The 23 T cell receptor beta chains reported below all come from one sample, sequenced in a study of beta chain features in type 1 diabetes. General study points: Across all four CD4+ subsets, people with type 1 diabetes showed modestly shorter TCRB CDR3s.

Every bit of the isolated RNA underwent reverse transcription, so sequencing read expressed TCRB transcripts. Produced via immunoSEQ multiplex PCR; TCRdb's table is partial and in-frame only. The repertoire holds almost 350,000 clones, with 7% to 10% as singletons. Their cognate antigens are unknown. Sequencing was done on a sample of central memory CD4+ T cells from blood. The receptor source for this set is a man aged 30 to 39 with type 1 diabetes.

Written as DNA, the CDR3 is TGCGCCAGCAGCCCGGGAGGGGAAACTGAAGCTTTCTTT. Amino acid sequence: CASSPGGETEAFF. V usage is TRBV5-1 and J usage is TRBJ1-1; the D gene is possibly TRBD1 (5 bases). V lost 4 bases and J 5 bases, leaving 12 bases between the germline ends. Germline CDR1 reads SGHRS; CDR2 reads YFSETQ. This CDR3 is built from 13 residues.

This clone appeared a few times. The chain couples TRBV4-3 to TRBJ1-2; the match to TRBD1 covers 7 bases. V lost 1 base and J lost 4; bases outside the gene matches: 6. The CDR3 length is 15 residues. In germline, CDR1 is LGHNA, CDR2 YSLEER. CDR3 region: CASSQGQGGSYGYTF. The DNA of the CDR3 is TGCGCCAGCAGCCAAGGGCAAGGGGGCTCCTATGGCTACACCTTC.

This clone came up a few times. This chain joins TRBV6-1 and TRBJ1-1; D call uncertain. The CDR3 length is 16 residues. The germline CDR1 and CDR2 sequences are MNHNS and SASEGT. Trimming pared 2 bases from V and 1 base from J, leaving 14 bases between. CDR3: CASSEPRVGKNTEAFF. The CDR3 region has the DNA TGTGCCAGCAGTGAACCCCGGGTAGGGAAGAACACTGAAGCTTTCTTT.

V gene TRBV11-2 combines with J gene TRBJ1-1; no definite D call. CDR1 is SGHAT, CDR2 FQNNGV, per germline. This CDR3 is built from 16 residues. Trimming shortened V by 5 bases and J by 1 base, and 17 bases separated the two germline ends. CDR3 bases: TGTGCCAGCAGCCCCTGGAGGTCCAGAGGGAACACTGAAGCTTTCTTT. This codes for CASSPWRSRGNTEAFF.

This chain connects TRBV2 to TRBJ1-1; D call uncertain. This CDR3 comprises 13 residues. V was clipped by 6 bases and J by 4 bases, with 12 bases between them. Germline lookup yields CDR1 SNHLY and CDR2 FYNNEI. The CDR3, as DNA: TGTGCCAGCAGCCAAGGGAGCCTCACTGAAGCTTTCTTT. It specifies CASSQGSLTEAFF.

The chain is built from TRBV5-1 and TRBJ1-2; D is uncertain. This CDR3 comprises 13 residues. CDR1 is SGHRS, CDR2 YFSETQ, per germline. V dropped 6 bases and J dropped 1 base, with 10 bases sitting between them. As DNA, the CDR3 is TGCGCCAGCAATTCCCAGGATAACTATGGCTACACCTTC. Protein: CASNSQDNYGYTF.

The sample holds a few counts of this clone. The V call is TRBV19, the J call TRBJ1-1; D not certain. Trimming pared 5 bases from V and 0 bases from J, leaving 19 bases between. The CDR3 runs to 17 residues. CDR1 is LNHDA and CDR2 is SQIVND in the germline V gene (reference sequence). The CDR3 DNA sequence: TGTGCCAGTAGTCCCACCCCAGACCTCGGGATGAACACTGAAGCTTTCTTT. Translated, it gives CASSPTPDLGMNTEAFF.

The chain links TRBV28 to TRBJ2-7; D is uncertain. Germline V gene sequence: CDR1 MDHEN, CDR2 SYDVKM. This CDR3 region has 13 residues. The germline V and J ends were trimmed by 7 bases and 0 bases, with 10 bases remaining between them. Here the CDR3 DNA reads TGTGCCAGCATTAGGTCAGACTCCTACGAGCAGTACTTC. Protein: CASIRSDSYEQYF.

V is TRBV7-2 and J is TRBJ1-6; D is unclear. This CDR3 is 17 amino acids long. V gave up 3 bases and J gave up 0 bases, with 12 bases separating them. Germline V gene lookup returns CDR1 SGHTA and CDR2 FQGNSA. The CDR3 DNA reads TGTGCCAGCAGCTTTCTACAGAGCCGCTCCTATAATTCACCCCTCCACTTT. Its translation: CASSFLQSRSYNSPLHF.

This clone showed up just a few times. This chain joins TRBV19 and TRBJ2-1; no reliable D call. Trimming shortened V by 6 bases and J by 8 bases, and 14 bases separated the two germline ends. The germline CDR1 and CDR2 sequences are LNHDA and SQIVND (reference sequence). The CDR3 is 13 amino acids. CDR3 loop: CASSPSGGDEQFF. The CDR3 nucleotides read TGTGCCAGTAGCCCCTCGGGTGGAGATGAGCAGTTCTTC.

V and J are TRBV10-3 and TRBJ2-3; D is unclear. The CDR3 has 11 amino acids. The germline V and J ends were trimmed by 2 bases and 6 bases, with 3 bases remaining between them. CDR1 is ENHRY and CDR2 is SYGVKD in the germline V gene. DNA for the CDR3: TGTGCCATCAGTGAGGGTGATACGCAGTATTTT. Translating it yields CAISEGDTQYF.

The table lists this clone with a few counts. CDR3 protein: CASSPMGTAISYEQYF. Written as DNA, the CDR3 is TGTGCCAGCAGTCCGATGGGGACAGCGATTTCCTACGAGCAGTACTTC. V usage is TRBV9 and J usage is TRBJ2-7; 7 nucleotides agree with TRBD1. Germline CDR1 reads SGDLS; CDR2 reads YYNGEE. J gave up 1 base and V 5 bases, and 12 bases lay outside the gene matches. The CDR3 runs to 16 residues.

In DNA form, the CDR3 reads TGTGCCAGCAGCTTGGATGCGACTAGCGGGGGGGCCCGAAATACGCAGTATTTT. This gives the protein CASSLDATSGGARNTQYF. The gene calls are TRBV5-4 and TRBJ2-3; TRBD2 agrees at 14 bases. This CDR3 region has 18 residues. V shed 0 bases and J 7 bases; nucleotides not matched to a gene: 10. Germline values: CDR1 SGHNT, CDR2 YYREEE (reference sequence).

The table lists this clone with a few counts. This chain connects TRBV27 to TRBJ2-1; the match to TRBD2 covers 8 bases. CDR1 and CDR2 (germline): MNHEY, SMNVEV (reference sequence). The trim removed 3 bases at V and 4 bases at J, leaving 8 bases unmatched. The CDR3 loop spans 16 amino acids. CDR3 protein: CASSFRTSPPYNEQFF. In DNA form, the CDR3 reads TGTGCCAGCAGTTTTCGGACTAGCCCCCCTTACAATGAGCAGTTCTTC.

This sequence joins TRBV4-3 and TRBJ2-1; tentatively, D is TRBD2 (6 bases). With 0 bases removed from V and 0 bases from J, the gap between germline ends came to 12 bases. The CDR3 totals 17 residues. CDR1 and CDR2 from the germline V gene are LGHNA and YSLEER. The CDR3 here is CASSQDNGGASYNEQFF. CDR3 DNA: TGCGCCAGCAGCCAAGATAACGGAGGGGCCTCCTACAATGAGCAGTTCTTC.

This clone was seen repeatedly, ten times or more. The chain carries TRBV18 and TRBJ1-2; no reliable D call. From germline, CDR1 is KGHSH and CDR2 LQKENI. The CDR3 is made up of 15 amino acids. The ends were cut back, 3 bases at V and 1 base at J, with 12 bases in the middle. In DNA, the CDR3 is TGTGCCAGCTCACCCGAAGTACTGAGTAACTATGGCTACACCTTC. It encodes CASSPEVLSNYGYTF.

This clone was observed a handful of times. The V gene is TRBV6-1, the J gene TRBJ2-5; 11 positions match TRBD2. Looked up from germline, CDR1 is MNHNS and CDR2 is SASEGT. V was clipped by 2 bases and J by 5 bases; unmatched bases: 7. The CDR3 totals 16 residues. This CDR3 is CASSEMASGGPETQYF. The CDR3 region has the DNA TGTGCCAGCAGTGAAATGGCTAGCGGGGGGCCGGAGACCCAGTACTTC.

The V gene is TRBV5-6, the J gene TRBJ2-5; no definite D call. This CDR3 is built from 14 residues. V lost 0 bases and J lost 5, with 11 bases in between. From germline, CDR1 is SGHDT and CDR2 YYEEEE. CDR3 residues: CASSLVRSWETQYF. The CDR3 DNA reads TGTGCCAGCAGCTTGGTACGGTCGTGGGAGACCCAGTACTTC.

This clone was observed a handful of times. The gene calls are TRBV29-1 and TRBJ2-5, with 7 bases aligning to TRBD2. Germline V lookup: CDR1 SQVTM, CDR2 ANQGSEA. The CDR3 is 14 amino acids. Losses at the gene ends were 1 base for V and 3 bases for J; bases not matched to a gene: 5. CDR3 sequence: CSVEAKGREETQYF. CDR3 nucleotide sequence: TGCAGCGTTGAAGCTAAGGGGAGGGAAGAGACCCAGTACTTC.

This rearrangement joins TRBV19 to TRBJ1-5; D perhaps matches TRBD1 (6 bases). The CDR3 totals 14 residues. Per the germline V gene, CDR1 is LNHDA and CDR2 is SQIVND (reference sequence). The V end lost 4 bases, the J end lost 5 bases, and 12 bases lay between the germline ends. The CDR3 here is CASSTSQGHQPQHF. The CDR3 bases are TGTGCCAGTAGTACCTCCCAGGGGCATCAGCCCCAGCATTTT.

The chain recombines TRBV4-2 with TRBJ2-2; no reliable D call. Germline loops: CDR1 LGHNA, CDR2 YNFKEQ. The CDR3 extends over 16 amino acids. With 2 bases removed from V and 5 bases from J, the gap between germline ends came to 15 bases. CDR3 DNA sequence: TGTGCCAGCAGCCAACACGCAGGCGTGGATACCGGGGAGCTGTTTTTT. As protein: CASSQHAGVDTGELFF.

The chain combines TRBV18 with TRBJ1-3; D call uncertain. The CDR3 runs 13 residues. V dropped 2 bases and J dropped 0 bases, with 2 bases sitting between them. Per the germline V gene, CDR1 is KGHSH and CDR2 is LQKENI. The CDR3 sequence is CASSPDSGNTIYF. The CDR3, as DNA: TGTGCCAGCTCACCAGACTCTGGAAACACCATATATTTT.

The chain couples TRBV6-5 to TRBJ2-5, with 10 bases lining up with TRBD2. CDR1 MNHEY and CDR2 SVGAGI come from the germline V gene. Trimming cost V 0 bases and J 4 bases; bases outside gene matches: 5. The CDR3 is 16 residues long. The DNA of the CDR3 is TGTGCCAGCAGTTACTCACTAGCGGGGTTGGGAGAGACCCAGTACTTC. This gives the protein CASSYSLAGLGETQYF.